This record covers a single T cell receptor (beta chain). Its matching antigen is unknown. This record comes from a study of T cell responses to AZD1222 COVID-19 vaccine. Here immunoSEQ multiplex PCR was the method, and the copy in TCRdb shows in-frame clones only, minus some. This sample has 180,000 or so clones; about 91% occur once, and the top ten carry under 1.5%. Study-wide results and caveats: None of the repertoires were sampled until the peak T cell response had passed. An increase in Spike-specific TCR breadth and depth was observed after two AZD1222 doses. White British ancestry dominated among donors, who included more females, and clonal diversity was possibly underestimated. CD4 TCRs linked to vaccination spanned spike, dominating at 160-218 and 743-854.

Per the germline V gene, CDR1 is SEHNR and CDR2 is FQNEAQ (reference sequence). The CDR3 consists of 15 residues. The J segment lost 1 base and the V segment lost 6 bases, leaving 3 bases of the junction unmatched. V usage is TRBV7-9 and J usage is TRBJ2-2; 9 bases match TRBD1. The source material was peripheral blood, sampled 28 days after the second AZD1222 dose. This sequence originates from an adult who received the AZD1222 COVID-19 vaccine. In DNA form, the CDR3 reads TGTGCCAGCAGTCAGGACAGGGGGAACACCGGGGAGCTGTTTTTT. It yields the protein CASSQDRGNTGELFF. Together with reference TRBV7-9 and TRBJ2-2, the CDR3 gives the full variable domain: DTGVSQNPRHKITKRGQNVTFRCDPISEHNRLYWYRQTLGQGPEFLTYFQNEAQLEKSRLLSDRFSAERPKGSFSTLEIQRTEQGDSAMYLCASSQDRGNTGELFFGEGSRLTVL.